This T cell receptor (beta chain) is drawn from a study of cytomegalovirus exposure and HLA in healthy donors. About this clone: Its antigen remains unknown. The CDR3 does not end in the conserved phenylalanine or tryptophan, so this is likely a read error.

The donors gave bone marrow, and they were healthy. Primers for the PCR totalled 60 Vbeta and 13 Jbeta. The method was immunoSEQ multiplex PCR; TCRdb's version includes in-frame clones alone and lacks a portion of them. Of about 100,000 clones listed, around 80% were seen once; the top ten hold around 5%. The CDR3 consists of 13 residues. Germline CDR1 reads SGHTS; CDR2 reads YDEGEE. Study-wide results and limits: Reported findings show TCR beta sequences accurately forecast HLA-A and HLA-B alleles in most subjects. High sensitivity and specificity were reportedly achieved when the classifier diagnosed cytomegalovirus status. Common viral pathogens seemed, in a later analysis, to connect with several of the most significant clusters.

The chain combines TRBV5-8 with TRBJ1-1, with D unresolved. The receptor comes from a woman aged 18-30 years in good health and CMV-seropositive. The material sequenced was PBMCs. The CDR3 nucleotides are TGTGCCAGCAGCTTGGACCTGAACACTGAGGCTTTCTGT. Its protein product is CASSLDLNTEAFC.